Listed below are T cell receptor beta chains from one sample, sequenced in a study of shared clonotypes between healthy human individuals. Clones were read by immunoSEQ multiplex PCR, and TCRdb kept only the in-frame ones, dropping some. Counted here are about 2.4 million clones, approximately 93% occurring once; the ten biggest clones make up around 0.37%. The sample consisted of naive CD4+ T cells from PBMCs. The receptors were gathered from a man aged 18 to 30 in good health. Some clones in this sample may be carry-over from other donors' samples. CDR3s include the opening cysteine and the closing phenylalanine or tryptophan. The order of the fields is V gene, D gene, clone size, J gene, CDR3 DNA, CDR3 protein. D genes are given only for firm matches. The size of a clone is reported for some rows only, either as once, few or many, or as a class for expanded clones.

V gene: TRBV11-2
D gene: -
clone size: -
J gene: TRBJ2-4
CDR3 DNA: TGTGCCAGCAGCCTACTAGTTAGCGTGGTGAGCATTCAGTACTTC
CDR3 protein: CASSLLVSVVSIQYF

V gene: TRBV30
D gene: TRBD1
clone size: -
J gene: TRBJ1-2
CDR3 DNA: TGTGCCTGGAGGGGGACAGGGGGACATGGCTACACCTTC
CDR3 protein: CAWRGTGGHGYTF

V gene: TRBV5-1
D gene: TRBD1
clone size: -
J gene: TRBJ1-2
CDR3 DNA: TGCGCCAGCAGCTCCGTCCCGGGACAGGGAAACTATGGCTACACCTTC
CDR3 protein: CASSSVPGQGNYGYTF

V gene: TRBV2
D gene: -
clone size: -
J gene: TRBJ1-6
CDR3 DNA: TGTGCCAGCAGTGGGATCCGGGACGGGACTTCACCCCTCCACTTT
CDR3 protein: CASSGIRDGTSPLHF

V gene: TRBV5-4
D gene: TRBD2
clone size: -
J gene: TRBJ2-1
CDR3 DNA: TGTGCCAGCAGCTCAAGGATAGGCGGGGGGAACAATGAGCAGTTCTTC
CDR3 protein: CASSSRIGGGNNEQFF

V gene: TRBV9
D gene: -
clone size: -
J gene: TRBJ2-3
CDR3 DNA: TGTGCCAGCAGCTACGCGGGACTTCTCGGTGATACGCAGTATTTT
CDR3 protein: CASSYAGLLGDTQYF

V gene: TRBV28
D gene: TRBD1
clone size: -
J gene: TRBJ2-7
CDR3 DNA: TGTGCCAGCAGGGCGTCGGGACAGGGGGCATGGGAGCAGTACTTC
CDR3 protein: CASRASGQGAWEQYF

V gene: TRBV5-1
D gene: -
clone size: -
J gene: TRBJ2-1
CDR3 DNA: TGCGCCAGCAGCTTCAGCGGAGTGAGCTCCTACAATGAGCAGTTCTTC
CDR3 protein: CASSFSGVSSYNEQFF

V gene: TRBV6-1
D gene: -
clone size: few
J gene: TRBJ1-1
CDR3 DNA: TGTGCCAGCAGACCTCCCATTTTGGGGGCCAGAGCTTTCTTT
CDR3 protein: CASRPPILGARAFF

V gene: TRBV18
D gene: TRBD1
clone size: -
J gene: TRBJ2-7
CDR3 DNA: TGTGCCAGCTCACCTGTTGGACAGGGAAGTTCCTACGAGCAGTACTTC
CDR3 protein: CASSPVGQGSSYEQYF

V gene: TRBV5-1
D gene: -
clone size: -
J gene: TRBJ1-2
CDR3 DNA: TGCGCCAGCAGCTTGGAACGTCCAGGGGTCGACACATATGGCTACACCTTC
CDR3 protein: CASSLERPGVDTYGYTF

V gene: TRBV10-3
D gene: TRBD1
clone size: -
J gene: TRBJ1-4
CDR3 DNA: TGTGCCATCAGTACCGACAGGGTTAATGAAAAACTGTTTTTT
CDR3 protein: CAISTDRVNEKLFF

V gene: TRBV5-1
D gene: TRBD1
clone size: -
J gene: TRBJ2-1
CDR3 DNA: TGCGCCAGCAGCGCCGGGACAGGGTCCTACAATGAGCAGTTCTTC
CDR3 protein: CASSAGTGSYNEQFF

V gene: TRBV28
D gene: -
clone size: -
J gene: TRBJ2-7
CDR3 DNA: TGTGCCAGCAGTACGACAGCGACGCGGGAGCAGTACTTC
CDR3 protein: CASSTTATREQYF

V gene: TRBV28
D gene: -
clone size: -
J gene: TRBJ1-3
CDR3 DNA: TGTGCCAGCAGTTACAACCTACGAATTAACTCTGGAAACACCATATATTTT
CDR3 protein: CASSYNLRINSGNTIYF

V gene: TRBV5-1
D gene: TRBD2
clone size: -
J gene: TRBJ2-7
CDR3 DNA: TGCGCCAGCAGCGTATATACTAGCGGGAGTCGAGGCGAGCAGTACTTC
CDR3 protein: CASSVYTSGSRGEQYF

V gene: TRBV6-5
D gene: -
clone size: -
J gene: TRBJ2-2
CDR3 DNA: TGTGCCAGCAGGCGGACTGAGCAGGGCACCGGGGAGCTGTTTTTT
CDR3 protein: CASRRTEQGTGELFF

V gene: TRBV27
D gene: -
clone size: -
J gene: TRBJ2-7
CDR3 DNA: TGTGCCAGCAGTATGCGCCGCGACTCCTACGAGCAGTACTTC
CDR3 protein: CASSMRRDSYEQYF

V gene: TRBV5-5
D gene: -
clone size: -
J gene: TRBJ1-2
CDR3 DNA: TGTGCCAGCAGCTTGGGCCCGTCTAACTATGGCTACACCTTC
CDR3 protein: CASSLGPSNYGYTF

V gene: TRBV28
D gene: -
clone size: -
J gene: TRBJ1-3
CDR3 DNA: TGTGCCAGCAGTTTAGGGGGATACTCTGGAAACACCATATATTTT
CDR3 protein: CASSLGGYSGNTIYF

V gene: TRBV7-9
D gene: -
clone size: -
J gene: TRBJ2-3
CDR3 DNA: TGTGCCAGCAGCTTATCCACTAGGTTTCATACGCAGTATTTT
CDR3 protein: CASSLSTRFHTQYF

V gene: TRBV6-1
D gene: -
clone size: -
J gene: TRBJ1-2
CDR3 DNA: TGTGCCAGCGGGGCGGGGTACAGGGTCGGCTATGGCTACACCTTC
CDR3 protein: CASGAGYRVGYGYTF

V gene: TRBV7-9
D gene: -
clone size: -
J gene: TRBJ2-5
CDR3 DNA: TGTGCCAGCAGCTTCGGGGGGCGCCAAGAGACCCAGTACTTC
CDR3 protein: CASSFGGRQETQYF

V gene: TRBV18
D gene: -
clone size: -
J gene: TRBJ1-3
CDR3 DNA: TGTGCCAGCTCACCACTAGGGGTGACTTTCTCTGGAAACACCATATATTTT
CDR3 protein: CASSPLGVTFSGNTIYF

V gene: TRBV5-8
D gene: -
clone size: -
J gene: TRBJ2-7
CDR3 DNA: TGTGCCAGCAGCTTGCGGGACGCCTACGAGCAGTACTTC
CDR3 protein: CASSLRDAYEQYF

V gene: TRBV6-5
D gene: -
clone size: -
J gene: TRBJ1-1
CDR3 DNA: TGTGCCAGCAGTTACTCACGGGGAACTGAAGCTTTCTTT
CDR3 protein: CASSYSRGTEAFF

V gene: TRBV27
D gene: -
clone size: -
J gene: TRBJ2-1
CDR3 DNA: TGTGCCAGCAGTGTACGGACTGTATTCTCCTACAATGAGCAGTTCTTC
CDR3 protein: CASSVRTVFSYNEQFF

V gene: TRBV30
D gene: -
clone size: -
J gene: TRBJ1-3
CDR3 DNA: TGTGCCTGGAGTCCGGACACCGGGACCGCCATATATTTT
CDR3 protein: CAWSPDTGTAIYF

V gene: TRBV5-1
D gene: -
clone size: -
J gene: TRBJ2-7
CDR3 DNA: TGCGCCAGCAGCTTAGTGCCAGGGTCCTACGAGCAGTACTTC
CDR3 protein: CASSLVPGSYEQYF

V gene: TRBV28
D gene: TRBD1
clone size: -
J gene: TRBJ1-2
CDR3 DNA: TGTGCCAGCAGTTTAGTTAGCAGGGGGAACTATGGCTACACCTTC
CDR3 protein: CASSLVSRGNYGYTF

V gene: TRBV10-1
D gene: TRBD2
clone size: -
J gene: TRBJ2-3
CDR3 DNA: TGCGCCAGCGGTAACGGGAGGGCCACAGATACGCAGTATTTT
CDR3 protein: CASGNGRATDTQYF

V gene: TRBV7-3
D gene: TRBD2
clone size: -
J gene: TRBJ2-3
CDR3 DNA: TGTGCCAGCAGCTTAGGTCTAGCGGGAGGGCCAGGTACGCAGTATTTT
CDR3 protein: CASSLGLAGGPGTQYF

V gene: TRBV7-2
D gene: -
clone size: -
J gene: TRBJ1-3
CDR3 DNA: TGTGCCAGCAGCGGGGGACCGCCTGGAAACACCATATATTTT
CDR3 protein: CASSGGPPGNTIYF

V gene: TRBV11-3
D gene: TRBD2
clone size: once
J gene: TRBJ2-5
CDR3 DNA: TGTGCCAGCAGCTTGGGACTAGCGGGAGGGTTGGAGACCCAGTACTTC
CDR3 protein: CASSLGLAGGLETQYF

V gene: TRBV10-1
D gene: -
clone size: -
J gene: TRBJ2-3
CDR3 DNA: TGCGCCAGCAGTGATCCCCGGAGCACAGATACGCAGTATTTT
CDR3 protein: CASSDPRSTDTQYF

V gene: TRBV4-1
D gene: -
clone size: -
J gene: TRBJ2-1
CDR3 DNA: TGCGCCAGCAGCCCAACCCCGGGCTCCTACAATGAGCAGTTCTTC
CDR3 protein: CASSPTPGSYNEQFF

V gene: TRBV7-2
D gene: TRBD2
clone size: once
J gene: TRBJ2-3
CDR3 DNA: TGTGCCAGCAGCCTAAGTCGGGGGGCAGATACGCAGTATTTT
CDR3 protein: CASSLSRGADTQYF

V gene: TRBV5-1
D gene: -
clone size: -
J gene: TRBJ2-7
CDR3 DNA: TGCGCCAGCAGCCCAGGACTGCTCTCCTCCTACGAGCAGTACTTC
CDR3 protein: CASSPGLLSSYEQYF

V gene: TRBV11-1
D gene: -
clone size: -
J gene: TRBJ1-2
CDR3 DNA: TGTGCCAGCAGCTTACAGGGCAACTATGGCTACACCTTC
CDR3 protein: CASSLQGNYGYTF

V gene: TRBV10-3
D gene: TRBD1
clone size: -
J gene: TRBJ2-5
CDR3 DNA: TGTGCCATCAGTGAGACAGGGGGGAAGACCCAGTACTTC
CDR3 protein: CAISETGGKTQYF

V gene: TRBV28
D gene: -
clone size: -
J gene: TRBJ1-5
CDR3 DNA: TGTGCCAGCAATCTTGGGGGCACGGGGGCAATCGAGCCCCAGCATTTT
CDR3 protein: CASNLGGTGAIEPQHF

V gene: TRBV29-1
D gene: -
clone size: -
J gene: TRBJ1-5
CDR3 DNA: TGCAGCGTTCTCCAGGGAATGACCCAGCATTTT
CDR3 protein: CSVLQGMTQHF

V gene: TRBV27
D gene: -
clone size: -
J gene: TRBJ1-2
CDR3 DNA: TGTGCCAGCAGCCCAACCTTCGGACAGTACTATGGCTACACCTTC
CDR3 protein: CASSPTFGQYYGYTF

V gene: TRBV13
D gene: TRBD1
clone size: -
J gene: TRBJ1-5
CDR3 DNA: TGTGCCAGCAGCTTACCGCCTCCGGGACAGGGATGGTATAGCAATCAGCCCCAGCATTTT
CDR3 protein: CASSLPPPGQGWYSNQPQHF

V gene: TRBV2
D gene: -
clone size: -
J gene: TRBJ1-2
CDR3 DNA: TGTGCCAGCAGTCTCTTGACAGATTCGCAGGGCTACACCTTC
CDR3 protein: CASSLLTDSQGYTF

V gene: TRBV4-3
D gene: TRBD2
clone size: -
J gene: TRBJ2-2
CDR3 DNA: TGCGCCAGCAGCCAGGTACCGGGGGGGAGCGGCACCGGGGAGCTGTTTTTT
CDR3 protein: CASSQVPGGSGTGELFF

V gene: TRBV5-1
D gene: TRBD1
clone size: -
J gene: TRBJ1-1
CDR3 DNA: TGCGCCAGCAGCTTGAGACAGGGGGCGTTGGACACTGAAGCTTTCTTT
CDR3 protein: CASSLRQGALDTEAFF

V gene: TRBV5-1
D gene: -
clone size: -
J gene: TRBJ1-2
CDR3 DNA: TGCGCCAGCAGCTGGATAGATAGGGGGGAAGATGGCTACACCTTC
CDR3 protein: CASSWIDRGEDGYTF

V gene: TRBV4-2
D gene: TRBD2
clone size: -
J gene: TRBJ2-5
CDR3 DNA: TGTGCCAGCAGCCCCCAACTGGGCGGGGGAGAGACCCAGTACTTC
CDR3 protein: CASSPQLGGGETQYF

V gene: TRBV19
D gene: -
clone size: -
J gene: TRBJ2-3
CDR3 DNA: TGTGCCAGTAGTAGTAGCGGCCGCACAGATACGCAGTATTTT
CDR3 protein: CASSSSGRTDTQYF

V gene: TRBV14
D gene: TRBD2
clone size: -
J gene: TRBJ2-7
CDR3 DNA: TGTGCCAGCAGCCAAGCAGGGCGAGTAGCGGGAGAGGGCCGCTCCTACGAGCAGTACTTC
CDR3 protein: CASSQAGRVAGEGRSYEQYF